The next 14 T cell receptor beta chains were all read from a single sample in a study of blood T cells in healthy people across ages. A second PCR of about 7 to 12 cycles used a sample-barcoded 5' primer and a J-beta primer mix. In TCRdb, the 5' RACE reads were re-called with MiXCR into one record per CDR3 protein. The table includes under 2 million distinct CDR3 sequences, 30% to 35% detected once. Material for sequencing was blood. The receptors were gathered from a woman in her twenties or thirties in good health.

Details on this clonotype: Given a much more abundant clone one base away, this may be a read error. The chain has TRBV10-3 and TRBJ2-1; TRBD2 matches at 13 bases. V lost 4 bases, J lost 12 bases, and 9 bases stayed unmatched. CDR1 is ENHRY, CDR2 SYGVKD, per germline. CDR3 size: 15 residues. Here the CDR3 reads CAISGGTSGREGQFF. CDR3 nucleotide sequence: TGTGCCATCAGTGGGGGCACTAGCGGGAGGGAAGGGCAGTTCTTC.

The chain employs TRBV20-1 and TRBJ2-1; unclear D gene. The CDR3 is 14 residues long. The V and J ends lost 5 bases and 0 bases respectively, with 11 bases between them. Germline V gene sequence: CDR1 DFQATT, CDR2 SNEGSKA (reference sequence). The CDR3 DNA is TGCAGTGCTGGAATACATTCCTCCTACAATGAGCAGTTCTTC. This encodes CSAGIHSSYNEQFF.

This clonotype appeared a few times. The CDR3 nucleotides are TGCGCCAGCAGCTTGGGCGGGACTAGCGCCTACTACGAGCAGTACTTC. It is translated as CASSLGGTSAYYEQYF. V gene TRBV5-1 combines with J gene TRBJ2-7, with 10 bases that match TRBD2. With V trimmed by 0 bases and J by 3 bases, 6 bases remained unmatched. Germline-derived CDR1 and CDR2 are SGHRS and YFSETQ. The CDR3 sequence is 16 residues long.

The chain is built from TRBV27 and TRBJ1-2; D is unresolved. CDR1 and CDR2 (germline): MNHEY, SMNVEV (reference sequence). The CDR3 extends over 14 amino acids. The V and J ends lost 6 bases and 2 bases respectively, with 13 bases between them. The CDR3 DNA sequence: TGTGCCAGCAGCCGCGGTACTATGAACTATGGCTACACCTTC. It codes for CASSRGTMNYGYTF.

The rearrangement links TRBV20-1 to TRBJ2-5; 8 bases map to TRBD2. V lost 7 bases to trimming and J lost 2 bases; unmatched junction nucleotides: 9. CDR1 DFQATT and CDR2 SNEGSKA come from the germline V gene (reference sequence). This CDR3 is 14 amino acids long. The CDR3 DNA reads TGCAGTGGTCCTCGGGGGGGCCGTCAAGAGACCCAGTACTTC. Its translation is CSGPRGGRQETQYF.

CDR3 protein: CSARETVPYEQYF. The CDR3 DNA reads TGCAGTGCTAGAGAGACCGTCCCCTACGAGCAGTACTTC. This sequence joins TRBV20-1 and TRBJ2-7; D unresolved. This CDR3 is 13 amino acids long. The germline gives CDR1 DFQATT, CDR2 SNEGSKA (reference sequence). V was shortened by 0 bases and J by 2 bases, with 8 bases between the two germline ends.

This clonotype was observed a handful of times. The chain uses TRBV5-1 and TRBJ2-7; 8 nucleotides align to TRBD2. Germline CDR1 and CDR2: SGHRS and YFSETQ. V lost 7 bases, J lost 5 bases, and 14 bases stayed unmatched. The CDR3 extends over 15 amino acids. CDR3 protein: CASFHSGGGRDEQYF. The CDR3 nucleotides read TGCGCCAGCTTCCACTCAGGCGGGGGGCGCGACGAGCAGTACTTC.

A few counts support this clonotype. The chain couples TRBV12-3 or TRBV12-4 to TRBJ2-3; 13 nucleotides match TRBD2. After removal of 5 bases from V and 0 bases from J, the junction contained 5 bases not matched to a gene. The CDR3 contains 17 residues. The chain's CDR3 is CASSPTGLAGSTDTQYF. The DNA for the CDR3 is TGTGCCAGCAGTCCGACGGGACTAGCGGGGAGCACAGATACGCAGTATTTT.

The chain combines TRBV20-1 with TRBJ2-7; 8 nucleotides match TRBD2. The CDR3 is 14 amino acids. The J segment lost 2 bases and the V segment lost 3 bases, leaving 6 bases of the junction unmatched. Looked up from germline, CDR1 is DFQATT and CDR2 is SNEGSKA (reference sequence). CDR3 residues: CSASGGRNTYEQYF. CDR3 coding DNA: TGCAGTGCTAGCGGCGGGAGGAACACCTACGAGCAGTACTTC.

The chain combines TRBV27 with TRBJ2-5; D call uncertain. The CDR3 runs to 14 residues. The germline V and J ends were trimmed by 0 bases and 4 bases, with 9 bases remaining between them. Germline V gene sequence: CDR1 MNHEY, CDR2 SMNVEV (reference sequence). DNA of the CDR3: TGTGCCAGCAGTTTATCGACCGGGCTAGAGACCCAGTACTTC. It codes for CASSLSTGLETQYF.

CDR3 in amino acids: CASSLNPRGNTDTQYF. The CDR3 coding sequence is TGTGCCAGCAGCTTAAATCCCCGGGGGAACACAGATACGCAGTATTTT. V usage is TRBV7-3 and J usage is TRBJ2-3; tentatively, D is TRBD2 (6 bases). Germline V gene data show CDR1 as SGHTA and CDR2 as FQGTGA. With 1 base removed from V and 2 bases from J, the gap between germline ends came to 13 bases. The CDR3 has 16 residues.

In DNA, the CDR3 is TGTGCCAGCACGAAGGAAACAGAGCAGTACTTC. Its protein is CASTKETEQYF. The V gene is TRBV6-2 or TRBV6-3, the J gene TRBJ2-7, with D unclear. CDR3 size: 11 residues. Trimming left V 7 bases short and J 7 bases short, with 11 bases between. Germline V gene lookup returns CDR1 MNHEY and CDR2 SVGEGT.

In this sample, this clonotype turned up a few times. The CDR3 region has the DNA TGTGCCTGGAGTCCGGACAGATTCTACGAGCAGTACTTC. The encoded protein is CAWSPDRFYEQYF. The rearrangement joins TRBV30 to TRBJ2-7, with a weak D call TRBD1 (6 bases). Deletions cut 2 bases from V and 3 bases from J, with 11 bases between. The germline V gene has CDR1 GTSNPN and CDR2 SVGIG (reference sequence). There are 13 residues in the CDR3.

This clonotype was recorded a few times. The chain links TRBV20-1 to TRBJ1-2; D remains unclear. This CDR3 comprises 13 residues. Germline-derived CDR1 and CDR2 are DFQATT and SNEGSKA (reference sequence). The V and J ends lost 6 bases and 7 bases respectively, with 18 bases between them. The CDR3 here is CSAGELAGSGYTF. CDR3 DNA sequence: TGCAGTGCGGGTGAACTCGCAGGAAGTGGCTACACCTTC.